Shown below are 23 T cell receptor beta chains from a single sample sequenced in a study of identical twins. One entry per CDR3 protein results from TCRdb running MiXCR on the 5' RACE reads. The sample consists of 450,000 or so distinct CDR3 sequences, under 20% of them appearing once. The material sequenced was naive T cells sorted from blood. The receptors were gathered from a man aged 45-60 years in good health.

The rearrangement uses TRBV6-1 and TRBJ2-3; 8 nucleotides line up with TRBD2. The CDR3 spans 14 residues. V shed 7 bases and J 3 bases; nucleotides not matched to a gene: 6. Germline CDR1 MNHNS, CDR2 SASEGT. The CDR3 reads CASIHGGATDTQYF. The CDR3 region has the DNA TGTGCCAGCATTCACGGGGGGGCAACAGATACGCAGTATTTT.

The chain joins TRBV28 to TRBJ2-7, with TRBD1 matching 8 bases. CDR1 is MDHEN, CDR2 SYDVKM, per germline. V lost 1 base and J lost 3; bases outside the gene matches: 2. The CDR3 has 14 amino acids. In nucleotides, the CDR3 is TGTGCCAGCAGTTTATCCGGGACAGGCTACGAGCAGTACTTC. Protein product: CASSLSGTGYEQYF.

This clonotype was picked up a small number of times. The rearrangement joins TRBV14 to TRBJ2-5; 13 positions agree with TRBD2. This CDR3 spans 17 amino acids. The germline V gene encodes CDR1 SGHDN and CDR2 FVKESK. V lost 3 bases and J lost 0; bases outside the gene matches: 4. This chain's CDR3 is CASSHGTSGTYQETQYF. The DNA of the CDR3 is TGTGCCAGCAGCCACGGGACTAGCGGGACGTACCAAGAGACCCAGTACTTC.

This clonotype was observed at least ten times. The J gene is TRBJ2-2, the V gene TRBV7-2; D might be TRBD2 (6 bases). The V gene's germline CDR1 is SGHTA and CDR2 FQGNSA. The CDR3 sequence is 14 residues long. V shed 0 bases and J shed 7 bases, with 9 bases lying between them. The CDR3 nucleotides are TGTGCCAGCAGCTTAGCGGGGGGAAACGGGGAGCTGTTTTTT. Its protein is CASSLAGGNGELFF.

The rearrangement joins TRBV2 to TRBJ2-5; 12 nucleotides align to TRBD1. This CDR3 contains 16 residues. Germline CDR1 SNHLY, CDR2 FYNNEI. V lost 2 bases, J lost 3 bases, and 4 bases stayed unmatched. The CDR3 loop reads CASSEWDRGLKETQYF. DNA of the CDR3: TGTGCCAGCAGTGAATGGGACAGGGGGCTGAAAGAGACCCAGTACTTC.

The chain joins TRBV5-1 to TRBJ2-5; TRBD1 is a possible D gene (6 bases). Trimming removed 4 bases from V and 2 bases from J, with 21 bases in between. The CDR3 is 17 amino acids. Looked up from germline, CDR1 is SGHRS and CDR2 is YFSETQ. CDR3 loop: CASSPGVREGVQETQYF. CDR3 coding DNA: TGCGCCAGCAGCCCCGGAGTTCGAGAGGGGGTTCAAGAGACCCAGTACTTC.

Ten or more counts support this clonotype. The CDR3 DNA follows: TGCAGTGCCCCCGGACCCCTTCGCACAGATACGCAGTATTTT. As protein: CSAPGPLRTDTQYF. V usage is TRBV20-1 and J usage is TRBJ2-3; D remains ambiguous. CDR3 length: 14 residues. Germline assignment: CDR1 DFQATT and CDR2 SNEGSKA (reference sequence). V shed 6 bases and J shed 1 base, with 14 bases lying between them.

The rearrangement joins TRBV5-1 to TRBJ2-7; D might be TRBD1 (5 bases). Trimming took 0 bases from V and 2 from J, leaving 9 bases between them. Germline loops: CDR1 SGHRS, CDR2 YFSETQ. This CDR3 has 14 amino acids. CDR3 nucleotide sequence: TGCGCCAGCAGCTTGGATCTGGGGCCCTACGAGCAGTACTTC. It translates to CASSLDLGPYEQYF. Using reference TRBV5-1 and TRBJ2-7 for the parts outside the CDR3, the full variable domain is KAGVTQTPRYLIKTRGQQVTLSCSPISGHRSVSWYQQTPGQGLQFLFEYFSETQRNKGNFPGRFSGRQFSNSRSEMNVSTLELGDSALYLCASSLDLGPYEQYFGPGTRLTVT.

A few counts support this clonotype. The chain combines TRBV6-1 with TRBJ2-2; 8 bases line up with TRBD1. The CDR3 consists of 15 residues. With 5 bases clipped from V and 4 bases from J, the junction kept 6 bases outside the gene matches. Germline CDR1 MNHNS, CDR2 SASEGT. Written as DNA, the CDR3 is TGTGCCAGCAGTCCTCAGGGGGCGGTCACCGGGGAGCTGTTTTTT. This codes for CASSPQGAVTGELFF.

The CDR3 DNA reads TGCAGTGCTAGAGATCCCCTAGCGGGAGTGGTGGACAATGAGCAGTTCTTC. It encodes CSARDPLAGVVDNEQFF. The V and J genes are TRBV20-1 and TRBJ2-1, with 10 bases that match TRBD2. The CDR3 consists of 17 residues. V shed 0 bases and J 5 bases; nucleotides not matched to a gene: 10. The germline V gene has CDR1 DFQATT and CDR2 SNEGSKA (reference sequence).

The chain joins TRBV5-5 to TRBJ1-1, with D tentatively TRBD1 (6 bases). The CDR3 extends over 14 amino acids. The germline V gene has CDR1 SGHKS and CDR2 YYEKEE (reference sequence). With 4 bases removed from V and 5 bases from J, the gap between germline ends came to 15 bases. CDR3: CASSGSTGHTEAFF. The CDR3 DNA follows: TGTGCCAGCAGCGGTAGCACAGGGCATACTGAAGCTTTCTTT.

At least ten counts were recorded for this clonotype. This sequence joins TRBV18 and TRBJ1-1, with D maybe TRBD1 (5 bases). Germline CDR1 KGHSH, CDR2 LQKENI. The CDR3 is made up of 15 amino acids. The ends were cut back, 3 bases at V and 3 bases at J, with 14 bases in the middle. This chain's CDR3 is CASSPNWGRDTEAFF. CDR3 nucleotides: TGTGCCAGCTCACCCAACTGGGGGAGAGACACTGAAGCTTTCTTT. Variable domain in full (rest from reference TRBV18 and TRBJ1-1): NAGVMQNPRHLVRRRGQEARLRCSPMKGHSHVYWYRQLPEEGLKFMVYLQKENIIDESGMPKERFSAEFPKEGPSILRIQQVVRGDSAAYFCASSPNWGRDTEAFFGQGTRLTVV.

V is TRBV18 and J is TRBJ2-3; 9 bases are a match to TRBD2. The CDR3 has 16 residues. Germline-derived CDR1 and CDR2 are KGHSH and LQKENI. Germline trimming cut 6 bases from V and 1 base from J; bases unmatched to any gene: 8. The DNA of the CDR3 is TGTGCCAGCTCCCACGGACTAGCGCAGGGCACAGATACGCAGTATTTT. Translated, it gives CASSHGLAQGTDTQYF.

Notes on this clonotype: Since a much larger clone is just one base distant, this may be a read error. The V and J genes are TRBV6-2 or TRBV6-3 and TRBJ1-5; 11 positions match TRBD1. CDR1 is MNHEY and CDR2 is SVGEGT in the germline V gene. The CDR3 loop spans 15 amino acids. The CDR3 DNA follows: TGTGCCTGCAGTGCCGGGACAGGGGGAAATCAGCCCCAGCATTTT. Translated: CACSAGTGGNQPQHF.

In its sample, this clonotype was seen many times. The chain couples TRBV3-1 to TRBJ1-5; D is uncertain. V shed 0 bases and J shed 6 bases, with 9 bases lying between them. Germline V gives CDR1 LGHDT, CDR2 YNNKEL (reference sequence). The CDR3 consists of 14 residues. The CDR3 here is CASSQDGITQPQHF. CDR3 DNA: TGTGCCAGCAGCCAAGACGGGATAACTCAGCCCCAGCATTTT. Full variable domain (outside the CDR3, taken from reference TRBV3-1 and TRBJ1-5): DTAVSQTPKYLVTQMGNDKSIKCEQNLGHDTMYWYKQDSKKFLKIMFSYNNKELIINETVPNRFSPKSPDKAHLNLHINSLELGDSAVYFCASSQDGITQPQHFGDGTRLSIL.

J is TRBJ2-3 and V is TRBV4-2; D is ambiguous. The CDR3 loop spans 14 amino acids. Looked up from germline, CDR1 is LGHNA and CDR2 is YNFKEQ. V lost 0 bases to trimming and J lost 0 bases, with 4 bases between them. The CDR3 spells CASSQDGSTDTQYF. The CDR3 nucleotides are TGTGCCAGCAGCCAAGATGGAAGCACAGATACGCAGTATTTT.

CDR3 bases: TGCGCCAGCAGCCCCCAGGCAGCGGGGGCCCGACTAGCCAAAAACATTCAGTACTTC. Translating it yields CASSPQAAGARLAKNIQYF. The gene calls are TRBV5-1 and TRBJ2-4; 8 bases are a match to TRBD2. Per germline, CDR1 SGHRS and CDR2 YFSETQ. Unmatched junction bases numbered 15, after V lost 4 bases and J lost 0 bases. The CDR3 totals 19 residues.

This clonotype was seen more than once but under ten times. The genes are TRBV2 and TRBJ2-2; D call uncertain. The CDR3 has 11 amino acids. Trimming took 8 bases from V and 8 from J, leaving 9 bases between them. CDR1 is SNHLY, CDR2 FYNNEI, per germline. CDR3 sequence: CASEEAGELFF. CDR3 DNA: TGTGCCAGCGAAGAGGCAGGGGAGCTGTTTTTT.

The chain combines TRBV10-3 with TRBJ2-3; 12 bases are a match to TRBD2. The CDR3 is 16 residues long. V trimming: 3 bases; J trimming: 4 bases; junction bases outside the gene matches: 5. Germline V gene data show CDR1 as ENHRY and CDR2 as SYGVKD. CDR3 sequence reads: CAISELAGGVADTQYF. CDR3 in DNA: TGTGCCATCAGTGAACTAGCGGGGGGAGTTGCAGATACGCAGTATTTT.

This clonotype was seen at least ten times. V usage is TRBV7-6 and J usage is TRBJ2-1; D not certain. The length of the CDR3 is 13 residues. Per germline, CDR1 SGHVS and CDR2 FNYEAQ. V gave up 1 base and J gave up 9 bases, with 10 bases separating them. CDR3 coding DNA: TGTGCCAGCAGCTTAGGCGCCAGGAGTGAGCAGTTCTTC. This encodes CASSLGARSEQFF. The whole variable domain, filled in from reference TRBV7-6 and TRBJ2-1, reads GAGVSQSPRYKVTKRGQDVALRCDPISGHVSLYWYRQALGQGPEFLTYFNYEAQQDKSGLPNDRFSAERPEGSISTLTIQRTEQRDSAMYRCASSLGARSEQFFGPGTRLTVL.

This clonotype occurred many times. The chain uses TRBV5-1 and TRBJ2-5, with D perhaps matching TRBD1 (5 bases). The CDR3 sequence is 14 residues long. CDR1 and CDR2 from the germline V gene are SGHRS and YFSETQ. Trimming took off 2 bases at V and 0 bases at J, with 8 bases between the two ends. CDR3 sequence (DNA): TGCGCCAGCAGCTTACAGGCTTACCAAGAGACCCAGTACTTC. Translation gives CASSLQAYQETQYF.

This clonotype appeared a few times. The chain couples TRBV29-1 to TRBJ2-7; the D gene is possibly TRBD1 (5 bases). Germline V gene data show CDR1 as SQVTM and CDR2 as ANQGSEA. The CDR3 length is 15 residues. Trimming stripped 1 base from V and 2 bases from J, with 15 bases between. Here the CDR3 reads CSVEVRVTNAYEQYF. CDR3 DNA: TGCAGCGTTGAAGTCAGGGTTACCAACGCCTACGAGCAGTACTTC.

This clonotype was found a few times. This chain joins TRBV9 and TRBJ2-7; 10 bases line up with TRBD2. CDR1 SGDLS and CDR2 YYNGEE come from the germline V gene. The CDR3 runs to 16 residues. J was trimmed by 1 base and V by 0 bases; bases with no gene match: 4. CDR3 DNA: TGTGCCAGCAGCGTAGGCCCTAGCGGGGGATCCTACGAGCAGTACTTC. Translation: CASSVGPSGGSYEQYF.